Below, 3 T cell receptor beta chains from the same sample are listed, as sequenced in a study of T cells in localized non-small cell lung cancer. The table came from immunoSEQ multiplex PCR; TCRdb's copy has only in-frame clones and leaves some out. The sample contains tens of thousands of clones, about four fifths of which appear only once. The starting material was peripheral blood, obtained before any cancer treatment. All receptors derive from a female donor at least 60 years old with stage II squamous cell lung carcinoma.

This chain links TRBV21-1 with TRBJ1-1; the table's D call TRBD1 went unverified against the DNA. TRBV21-1 constitutes a pseudogene. This CDR3 has 15 residues. This chain's CDR3 is CASSKCDSMNTEAFF. The CDR3 DNA sequence: TGTGCCAGCAGCAAATGCGACAGCATGAACACTGAAGCTTTCTTT.

The chain uses TRBV5-1 and TRBJ1-1; D ambiguous. CDR1 is SGHRS and CDR2 is YFSETQ in the germline V gene. V lost 5 bases and J lost 3, with 8 bases in between. The CDR3 is 12 residues long. The CDR3 nucleotides read TGCGCCAGCAGAGGATCCCACACTGAAGCTTTCTTT. This codes for CASRGSHTEAFF.

V is TRBV18 and J is TRBJ1-5, with D possibly being TRBD1 (5 bases). From germline, CDR1 is KGHSH and CDR2 LQKENI. The CDR3 extends over 12 amino acids. Trimming pared 4 bases from V and 4 bases from J, leaving 5 bases between. CDR3 sequence reads: CASSQGNQPQHF. The CDR3, as DNA: TGTGCCAGCTCACAGGGGAATCAGCCCCAGCATTTT.